The sample holds one count of the clone carrying this T cell receptor beta chain. Its antigen is unknown. The ends were cut back, 5 bases at V and 5 bases at J, with 13 bases in the middle. Germline V lookup: CDR1 SGHTA, CDR2 FQGNSA. The CDR3 sequence is 14 residues long. Reverse transcription used roughly 0.45 to 1 ug RNA and random hexamers. Amplification of the TCR beta CDR3 was carried out by immunoSEQ multiplex PCR, which spanned a total of 54 Vbeta and 13 Jbeta segments. TCRdb called the immunoSEQ multiplex PCR reads again in MiXCR, with one record for every CDR3 protein. The sample lists approximately 200,000 distinct CDR3 sequences, 95% occurring once. These data come from a study of CD8 T cells in Susac syndrome. Whole-study findings and limits: The authors acknowledged that the study's TCR sequencing and HLA analysis involved relatively few individuals.

The source of this sequence is a human donor with multiple sclerosis. V is TRBV7-2 and J is TRBJ2-4; no reliable D call. Sequenced material: CD4+ T cells from PBMCs. CDR3 protein: CASSAVADQNIQYF. The CDR3, as DNA: TGTGCCAGCAGCGCGGTTGCGGACCAAAACATTCAGTACTTC.